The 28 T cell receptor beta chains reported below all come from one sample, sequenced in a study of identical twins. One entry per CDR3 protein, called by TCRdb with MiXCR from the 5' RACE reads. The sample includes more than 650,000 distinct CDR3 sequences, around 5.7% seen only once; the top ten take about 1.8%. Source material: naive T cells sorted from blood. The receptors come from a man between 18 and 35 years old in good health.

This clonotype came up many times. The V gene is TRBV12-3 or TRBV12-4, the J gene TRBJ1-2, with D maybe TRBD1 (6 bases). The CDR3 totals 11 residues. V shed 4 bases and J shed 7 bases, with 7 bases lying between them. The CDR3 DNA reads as TGTGCCAGCAGTTCAGGGGCTGGCTACACCTTC. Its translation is CASSSGAGYTF.

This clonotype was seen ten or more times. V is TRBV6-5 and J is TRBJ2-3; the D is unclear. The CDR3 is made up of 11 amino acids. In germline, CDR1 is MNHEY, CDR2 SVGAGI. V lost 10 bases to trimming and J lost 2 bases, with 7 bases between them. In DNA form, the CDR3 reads TGTGCCACTGCGTACACAGATACGCAGTATTTT. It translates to CATAYTDTQYF.

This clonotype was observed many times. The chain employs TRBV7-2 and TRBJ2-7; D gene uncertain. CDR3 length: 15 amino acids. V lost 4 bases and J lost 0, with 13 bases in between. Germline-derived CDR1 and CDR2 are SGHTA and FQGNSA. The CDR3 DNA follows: TGTGCCAGCAGCTCCCGGGTGGGAAGCTCCTACGAGCAGTACTTC. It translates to CASSSRVGSSYEQYF.

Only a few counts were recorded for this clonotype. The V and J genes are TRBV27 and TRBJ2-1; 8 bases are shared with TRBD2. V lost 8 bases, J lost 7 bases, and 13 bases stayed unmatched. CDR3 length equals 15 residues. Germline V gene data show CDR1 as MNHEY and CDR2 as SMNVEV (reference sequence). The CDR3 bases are TGTGCCAGCGGACCCCGGGGACTAGTTGGAAATGAGCAGTTCTTC. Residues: CASGPRGLVGNEQFF.

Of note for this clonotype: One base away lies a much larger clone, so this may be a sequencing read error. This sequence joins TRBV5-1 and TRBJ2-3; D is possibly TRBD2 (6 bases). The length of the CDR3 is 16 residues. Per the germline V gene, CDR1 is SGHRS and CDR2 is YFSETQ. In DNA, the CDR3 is TGCGCCAGCAGCGGGAACTTAGCGGTTTTCACAGATGCGCAGTATTTT. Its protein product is CASSGNLAVFTDAQYF.

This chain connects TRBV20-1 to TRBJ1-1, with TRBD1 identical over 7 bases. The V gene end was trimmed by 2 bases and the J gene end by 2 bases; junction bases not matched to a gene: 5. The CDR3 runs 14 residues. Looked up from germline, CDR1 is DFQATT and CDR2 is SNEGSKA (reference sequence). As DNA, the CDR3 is TGCAGTGCTAGATCCGGGACAGTAAACACTGAAGCTTTCTTT. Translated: CSARSGTVNTEAFF.

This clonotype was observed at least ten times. CDR3 nucleotide sequence: TGTGCCACCAGCAGAGGAGAAGGGTACGAGCAGTACGTC. This codes for CATSRGEGYEQYV. The gene calls are TRBV15 and TRBJ2-7; unclear D gene. The CDR3 runs 13 residues. Germline lookup yields CDR1 LNHNV and CDR2 YYDKDF (reference sequence). Deletions cut 1 base from V and 4 bases from J, with 8 bases between.

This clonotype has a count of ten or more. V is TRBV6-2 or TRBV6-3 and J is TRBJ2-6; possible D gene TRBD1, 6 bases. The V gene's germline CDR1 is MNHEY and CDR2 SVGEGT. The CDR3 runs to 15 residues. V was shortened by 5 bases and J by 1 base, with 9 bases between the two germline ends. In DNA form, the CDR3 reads TGTGCCAGCAGTCCCACAGGGTCTGGGGCCAACGTCCTGACTTTC. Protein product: CASSPTGSGANVLTF.

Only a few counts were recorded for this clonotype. CDR3 sequence reads: CASSGRQGASGANVLTF. CDR3 DNA: TGTGCCAGCAGTGGGAGACAGGGGGCCTCTGGGGCCAACGTCCTGACTTTC. The chain recombines TRBV9 with TRBJ2-6, with 10 bases identical to TRBD1. Germline CDR1 is SGDLS and CDR2 is YYNGEE. CDR3 length: 17 amino acids. Trimming removed 5 bases from V and 0 bases from J; junction bases left unmatched: 5.

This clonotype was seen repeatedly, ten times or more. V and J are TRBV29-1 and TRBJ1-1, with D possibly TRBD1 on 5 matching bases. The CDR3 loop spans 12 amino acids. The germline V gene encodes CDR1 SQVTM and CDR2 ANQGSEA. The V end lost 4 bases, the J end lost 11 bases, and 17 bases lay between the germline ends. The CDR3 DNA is TGCAGCGTTGCGGGACCCACGGTAGGCGCTTTCTTT. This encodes CSVAGPTVGAFF.

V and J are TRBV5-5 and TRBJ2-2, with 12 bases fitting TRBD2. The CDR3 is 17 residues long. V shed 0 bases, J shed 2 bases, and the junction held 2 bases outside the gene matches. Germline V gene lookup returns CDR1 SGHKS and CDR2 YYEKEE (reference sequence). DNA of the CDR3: TGTGCCAGCAGCTTGGAGACTAGCGGGGGAAACACCGGGGAGCTGTTTTTT. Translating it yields CASSLETSGGNTGELFF.

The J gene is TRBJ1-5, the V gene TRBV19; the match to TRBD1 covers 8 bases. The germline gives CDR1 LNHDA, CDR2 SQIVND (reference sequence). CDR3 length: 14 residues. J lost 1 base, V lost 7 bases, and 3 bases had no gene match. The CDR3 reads CASTRTGSNQPQHF. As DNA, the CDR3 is TGTGCCAGTACCCGGACAGGGAGCAATCAGCCCCAGCATTTT.

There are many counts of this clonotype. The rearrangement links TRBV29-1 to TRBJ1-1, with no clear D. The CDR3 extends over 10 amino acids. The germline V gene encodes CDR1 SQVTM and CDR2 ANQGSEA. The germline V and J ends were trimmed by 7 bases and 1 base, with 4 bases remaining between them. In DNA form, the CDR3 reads TGCAGCGGAGGGAACACTGAAGCTTTCTTT. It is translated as CSGGNTEAFF.

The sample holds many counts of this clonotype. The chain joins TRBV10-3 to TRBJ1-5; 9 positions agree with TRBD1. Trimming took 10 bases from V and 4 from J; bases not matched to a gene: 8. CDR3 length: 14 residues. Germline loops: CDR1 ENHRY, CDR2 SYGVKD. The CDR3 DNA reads TGTGCCACCGATTCCGGGACAGGGAATCAGCCCCAGCATTTT. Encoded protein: CATDSGTGNQPQHF.

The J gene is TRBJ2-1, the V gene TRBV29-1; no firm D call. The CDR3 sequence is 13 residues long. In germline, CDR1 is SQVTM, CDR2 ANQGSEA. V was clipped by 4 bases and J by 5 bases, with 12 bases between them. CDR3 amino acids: CSVVWPGNNEQFF. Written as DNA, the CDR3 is TGCAGCGTTGTATGGCCTGGGAACAATGAGCAGTTCTTC.

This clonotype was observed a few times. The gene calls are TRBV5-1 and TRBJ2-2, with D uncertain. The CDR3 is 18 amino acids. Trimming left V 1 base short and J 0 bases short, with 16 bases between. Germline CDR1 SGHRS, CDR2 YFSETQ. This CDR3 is CASSLSIRRGPNTGELFF. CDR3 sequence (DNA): TGCGCCAGCAGCTTGTCGATACGGAGAGGACCGAACACCGGGGAGCTGTTTTTT.

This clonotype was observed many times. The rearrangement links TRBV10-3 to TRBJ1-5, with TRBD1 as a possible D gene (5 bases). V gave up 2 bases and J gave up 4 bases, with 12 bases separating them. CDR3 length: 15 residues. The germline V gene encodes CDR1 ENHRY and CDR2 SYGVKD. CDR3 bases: TGTGCCATCAGTGAGACTACAGGACGTAATCAGCCCCAGCATTTT. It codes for CAISETTGRNQPQHF.

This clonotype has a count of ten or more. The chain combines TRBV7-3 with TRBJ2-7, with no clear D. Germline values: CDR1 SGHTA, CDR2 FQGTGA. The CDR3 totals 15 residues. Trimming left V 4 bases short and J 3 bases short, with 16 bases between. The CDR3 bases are TGTGCCAGCAGCTCTCCATTGGTCCGACACTACGAGCAGTACTTC. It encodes CASSSPLVRHYEQYF.

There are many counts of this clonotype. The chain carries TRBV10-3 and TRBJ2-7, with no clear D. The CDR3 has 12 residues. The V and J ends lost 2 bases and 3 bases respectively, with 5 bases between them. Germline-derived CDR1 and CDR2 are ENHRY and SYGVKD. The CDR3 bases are TGTGCCATCAGTGAGCACGTCTACGAGCAGTACTTC. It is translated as CAISEHVYEQYF.

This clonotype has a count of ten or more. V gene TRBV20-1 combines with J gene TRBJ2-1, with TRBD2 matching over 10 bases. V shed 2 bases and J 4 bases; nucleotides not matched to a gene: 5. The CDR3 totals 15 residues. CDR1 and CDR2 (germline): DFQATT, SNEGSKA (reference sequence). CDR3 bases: TGCAGTGCTAGAAGGACTAGCGGAGGTTACAATGAGCAGTTCTTC. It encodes CSARRTSGGYNEQFF.

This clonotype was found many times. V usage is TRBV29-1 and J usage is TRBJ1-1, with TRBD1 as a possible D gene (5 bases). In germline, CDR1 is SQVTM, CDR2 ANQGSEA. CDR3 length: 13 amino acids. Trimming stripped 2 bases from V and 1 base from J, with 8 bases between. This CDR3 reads CSVETRANTEAFF. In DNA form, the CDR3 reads TGCAGCGTTGAAACCAGGGCGAACACTGAAGCTTTCTTT.

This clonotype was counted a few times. The CDR3 DNA is TGTGCCAGCAGCCGTCAGAGCGCGGGGTTCGGAGGGGAGCAGTTCTTC. Translated: CASSRQSAGFGGEQFF. The rearrangement uses TRBV7-7 and TRBJ2-1; D is possibly TRBD2 (6 bases). The CDR3 consists of 16 residues. The germline V gene encodes CDR1 SSHAT and CDR2 FNYEAQ (reference sequence). Trimming shortened V by 5 bases and J by 10 bases, and 24 bases separated the two germline ends.

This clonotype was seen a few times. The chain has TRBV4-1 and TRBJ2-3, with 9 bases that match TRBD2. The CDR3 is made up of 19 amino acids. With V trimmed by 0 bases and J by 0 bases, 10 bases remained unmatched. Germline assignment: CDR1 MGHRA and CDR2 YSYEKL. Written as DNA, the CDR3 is TGCGCCAGCAGCCAAGAAGGCCTAGCGGGACGAGCTAGCACAGATACGCAGTATTTT. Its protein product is CASSQEGLAGRASTDTQYF.

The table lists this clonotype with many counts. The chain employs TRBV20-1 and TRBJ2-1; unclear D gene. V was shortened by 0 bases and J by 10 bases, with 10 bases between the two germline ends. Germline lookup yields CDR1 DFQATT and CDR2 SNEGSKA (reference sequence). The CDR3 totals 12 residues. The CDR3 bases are TGCAGTGCTAGAGATCCCGTCCGGGAGCAGTTCTTC. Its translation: CSARDPVREQFF.

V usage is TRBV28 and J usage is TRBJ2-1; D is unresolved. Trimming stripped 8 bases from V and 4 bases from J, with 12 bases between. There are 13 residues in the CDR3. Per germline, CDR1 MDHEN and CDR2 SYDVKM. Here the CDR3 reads CASGNRAYNEQFF. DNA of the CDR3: TGTGCCAGCGGAAACCGGGCTTACAATGAGCAGTTCTTC.

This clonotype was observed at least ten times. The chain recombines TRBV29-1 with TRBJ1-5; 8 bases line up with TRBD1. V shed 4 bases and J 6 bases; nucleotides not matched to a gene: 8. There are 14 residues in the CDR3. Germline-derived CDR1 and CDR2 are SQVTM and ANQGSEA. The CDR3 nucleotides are TGCAGCGTTGGGACAGGGTTGTCTGGTCAGCCCCAGCATTTT. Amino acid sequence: CSVGTGLSGQPQHF.

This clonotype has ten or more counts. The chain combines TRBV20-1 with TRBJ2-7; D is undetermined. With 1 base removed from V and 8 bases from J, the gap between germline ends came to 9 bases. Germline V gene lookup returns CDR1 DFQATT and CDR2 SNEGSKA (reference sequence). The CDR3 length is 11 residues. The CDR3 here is CSARAFRKQYF. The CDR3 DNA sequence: TGCAGTGCTAGAGCTTTTAGGAAGCAGTACTTC.

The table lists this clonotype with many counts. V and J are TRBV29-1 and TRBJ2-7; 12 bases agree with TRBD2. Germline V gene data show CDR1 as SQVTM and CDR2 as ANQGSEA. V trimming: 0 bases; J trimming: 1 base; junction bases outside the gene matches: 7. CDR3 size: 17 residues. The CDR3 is CSVEDGLAGGPSYEQYF. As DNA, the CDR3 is TGCAGCGTTGAAGACGGCCTAGCGGGAGGGCCGTCCTACGAGCAGTACTTC.